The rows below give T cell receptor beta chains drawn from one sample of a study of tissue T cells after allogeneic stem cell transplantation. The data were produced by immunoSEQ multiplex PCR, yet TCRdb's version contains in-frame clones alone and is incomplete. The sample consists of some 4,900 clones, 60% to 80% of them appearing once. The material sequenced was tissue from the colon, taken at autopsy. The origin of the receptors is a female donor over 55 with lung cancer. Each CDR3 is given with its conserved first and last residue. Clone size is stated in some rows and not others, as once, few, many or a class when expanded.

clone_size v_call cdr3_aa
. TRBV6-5 CASSPGQGSNQPQHF
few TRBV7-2 CASSDYLQGDGYTF
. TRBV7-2 CASSLVGGLANYGYTF
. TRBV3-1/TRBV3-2 CASSQLAGDTQYF
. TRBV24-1 CATAVGGATDTQYF
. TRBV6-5 CASSYNGAGGGTEAFF
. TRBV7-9 CASSSPSSGGAPETQYF
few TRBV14 CASSARQGYNSPLHF
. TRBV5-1 CASSLEKQGYGEAFF
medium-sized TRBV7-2 CASSDFQRASYEQYF
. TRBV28 CASRSGTSGNYEQYF
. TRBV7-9 CASSQRERGANGELFF
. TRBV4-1 CASSQVRGATNYGYTF
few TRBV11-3 CGTGGVSGELFF
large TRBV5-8 CASSLDWDRDSTDTQYF
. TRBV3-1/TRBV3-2 CASSQDSGLAGVETQYF
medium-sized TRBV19 CASSQAGPHEQYF
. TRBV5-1 CASSLARGSRVAFF
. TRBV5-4 CASSLLAGGPTDTQYF
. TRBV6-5 CASSSPPSGANVLTF
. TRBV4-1 CASSQKDSIANYGYTF
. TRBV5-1 CASSLVATTSGSRGETQYF
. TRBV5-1 CASSLIRGRSNTEAFF
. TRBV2 CASNRIRQETQYF
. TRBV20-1 CSAREQTEAFF
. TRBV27 CASSLSTGQGDGYTF
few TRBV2 CASSPKGRNQPQHF
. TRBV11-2 CASRDNRGSYEQYF
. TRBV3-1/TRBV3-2 CASSQGLAGAEQYF